The present TCR beta chain was sequenced within a study of T cells expressing NK-cell markers. Study-wide results and caveats: The CD3+CD56-NKG2C+ fraction was also led by these clonotypes in a few donors. Of CD8+ T cells, about 1.0-8% belonged to dominant NKG2C+ clonotypes in several donors. There remained a lack of clarity about HCMV specificity of expanded NKG2C+ T cell clones.

To note about this clonotype: Its antigen remains unidentified.

TCR beta cDNA was made by 5'RACE template switching with UMIs. After re-calling the 5' RACE reads, TCRdb lists one entry per CDR3 protein, DNA absent. This repertoire includes a few hundred thousand distinct CDR3 sequences. The CDR3 loop spans 12 amino acids. The germline V gene has CDR1 SGHKS and CDR2 YYEKEE (reference sequence). The sequenced sample was blood T cells: a sorted CD56 or NKG2C T cell subset, CD4+ or CD8+ T cells, or bulk PBMC T cells (not recorded which). This TCR was sampled from a man between 18 and 29 years old in good health. This chain uses TRBV5-5 with TRBJ1-2; TCRdb indicates TRBD1, and absent DNA this call remains unverified. Here the CDR3 reads CASSSAGYGYTF.